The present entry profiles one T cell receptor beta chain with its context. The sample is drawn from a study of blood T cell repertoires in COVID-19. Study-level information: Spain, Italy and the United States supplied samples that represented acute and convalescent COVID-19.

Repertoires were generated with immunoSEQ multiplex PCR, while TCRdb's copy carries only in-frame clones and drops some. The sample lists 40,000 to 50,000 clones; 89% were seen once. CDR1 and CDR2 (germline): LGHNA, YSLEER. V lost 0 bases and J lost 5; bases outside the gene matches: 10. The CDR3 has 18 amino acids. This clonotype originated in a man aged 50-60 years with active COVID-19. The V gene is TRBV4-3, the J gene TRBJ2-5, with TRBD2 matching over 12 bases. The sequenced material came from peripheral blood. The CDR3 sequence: CASSQDLLAGGPSETQYF. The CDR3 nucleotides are TGCGCCAGCAGCCAAGATCTGCTAGCGGGAGGGCCGTCGGAGACCCAGTACTTC.